The 20 T cell receptor beta chains below were found in one sample sequenced in a study of beta chain features in type 1 diabetes. Their recognized antigens are unknown. The investigators reverse transcribed all of the isolated RNA, so they sequenced expressed TCRB transcripts. Profiled with immunoSEQ multiplex PCR; TCRdb holds only in-frame clones, not every one. The sample lists about 660,000 clones, roughly 13% seen once, with nearly 0.04% in the top ten. Whole-study findings and limits: Type 1 diabetes patients had moderately but significantly shorter TCRB CDR3s in all four CD4+ subsets.

Sequenced material: naive CD4+ T cells from blood. These receptors all stem from a man younger than 35 with type 1 diabetes.

The chain links TRBV28 to TRBJ2-6; the D gene is possibly TRBD1 (6 bases). Trimming cost V 7 bases and J 0 bases, with 10 bases left between them. The V gene's germline CDR1 is MDHEN and CDR2 SYDVKM. The CDR3 totals 15 residues. The DNA of the CDR3 is TGTGCCAGCACCGGACAGCCCTCTGGGGCCAACGTCCTGACTTTC. It yields the protein CASTGQPSGANVLTF. Using reference TRBV28 and TRBJ2-6 for the parts outside the CDR3, the full variable domain is DVKVTQSSRYLVKRTGEKVFLECVQDMDHENMFWYRQDPGLGLRLIYFSYDVKMKEKGDIPEGYSVSREKKERFSLILESASTNQTSMYLCASTGQPSGANVLTFGAGSRLTVL.

The chain employs TRBV29-1 and TRBJ1-4, with D perhaps matching TRBD1 (5 bases). The CDR3 has 16 amino acids. The V end lost 0 bases, the J end lost 8 bases, and 19 bases lay between the germline ends. Germline V gives CDR1 SQVTM, CDR2 ANQGSEA. DNA of the CDR3: TGCAGCGTTGAAGACTTGGGCGGGGGAGCGAGGGAAAAACTGTTTTTT. This codes for CSVEDLGGGAREKLFF.

This clone turned up a few times. The J gene is TRBJ2-1, the V gene TRBV10-2; D call uncertain. The ends were cut back, 3 bases at V and 6 bases at J, with 12 bases in the middle. The CDR3 extends over 14 amino acids. The germline V gene has CDR1 WSHSY and CDR2 SAAADI. The CDR3 loop reads CASSEGPRPNEQFF. The CDR3 nucleotides are TGCGCCAGCAGTGAAGGGCCGCGCCCCAATGAGCAGTTCTTC.

The chain has TRBV18 and TRBJ1-2; D remains ambiguous. V was pared by 3 bases and J by 0 bases, with 17 bases between. CDR3 length: 17 residues. Germline CDR1 KGHSH, CDR2 LQKENI. CDR3 nucleotide sequence: TGTGCCAGCTCACCCAACGATCATTCGGTTTCTAACTATGGCTACACCTTC. It translates to CASSPNDHSVSNYGYTF.

This rearrangement joins TRBV19 to TRBJ1-1; TRBD1 might be the D (6 bases). CDR1 and CDR2 from the germline V gene are LNHDA and SQIVND (reference sequence). The CDR3 runs 14 residues. V was pared by 6 bases and J by 5 bases, with 16 bases between. This CDR3 reads CASRRDNRRTEAFF. The CDR3 DNA sequence: TGTGCCAGTAGGAGGGACAATCGTCGAACTGAAGCTTTCTTT. The variable domain in full, with the rest retrieved from reference TRBV19 and TRBJ1-1, is DGGITQSPKYLFRKEGQNVTLSCEQNLNHDAMYWYRQDPGQGLRLIYYSQIVNDFQKGDIAEGYSVSREKKESFPLTVTSAQKNPTAFYLCASRRDNRRTEAFFGQGTRLTVV.

The chain couples TRBV4-3 to TRBJ2-2, with D unclear. CDR3 length equals 15 residues. V shed 0 bases and J shed 6 bases, with 11 bases lying between them. CDR1 is LGHNA and CDR2 is YSLEER in the germline V gene. The CDR3, as DNA: TGCGCCAGCAGCCAAGAAGGGAACTACGCCGGGGAGCTGTTTTTT. Translating gives CASSQEGNYAGELFF.

The CDR3 DNA is TGCGCCAGCAGCTTGGCGGTCGGAGAAGATACGCAGTATTTT. Protein sequence: CASSLAVGEDTQYF. V gene TRBV5-1 combines with J gene TRBJ2-3; D not resolved. This CDR3 is built from 14 residues. With 0 bases removed from V and 5 bases from J, the gap between germline ends came to 10 bases. Germline CDR1 SGHRS, CDR2 YFSETQ.

This clone was observed a handful of times. The chain employs TRBV7-3 and TRBJ2-3; D is undetermined. The V gene's germline CDR1 is SGHTA and CDR2 FQGTGA. The CDR3 length is 13 residues. V was pared by 4 bases and J by 6 bases, with 11 bases between. The DNA for the CDR3 is TGTGCCAGCAGCTCGCCGGGTATGGATACGCAGTATTTT. Translated: CASSSPGMDTQYF. Full variable domain (outside the CDR3, taken from reference TRBV7-3 and TRBJ2-3): GAGVSQTPSNKVTEKGKYVELRCDPISGHTALYWYRQSLGQGPEFLIYFQGTGAADDSGLPNDRFFAVRPEGSVSTLKIQRTERGDSAVYLCASSSPGMDTQYFGPGTRLTVL.

The sample holds a few counts of this clone. This same CDR3 is encoded by further DNA sequences in the sample. The genes are TRBV30 and TRBJ1-1; D not resolved. This CDR3 has 15 amino acids. Per the germline V gene, CDR1 is GTSNPN and CDR2 is SVGIG (reference sequence). Between the trimmed V and J ends, which lost 0 bases and 1 base, there was a span of 12 bases. The CDR3 DNA sequence: TGTGCCTGGAGTGTACGACTCCGAGGGAACACTGAAGCTTTCTTT. Encoded protein: CAWSVRLRGNTEAFF.

The V and J genes are TRBV7-6 and TRBJ2-3; the D gene is possibly TRBD1 (6 bases). The CDR3 consists of 16 residues. Trimming pared 6 bases from V and 4 bases from J, leaving 20 bases between. Germline assignment: CDR1 SGHVS and CDR2 FNYEAQ. The CDR3 protein is CASSYESGVTSDTQYF. The CDR3 region has the DNA TGTGCCAGCAGTTACGAGTCAGGGGTGACCTCAGATACGCAGTATTTT.

This sequence joins TRBV30 and TRBJ2-7; the match to TRBD2 covers 14 bases. J was trimmed by 7 bases and V by 2 bases; bases with no gene match: 7. Germline values: CDR1 GTSNPN, CDR2 SVGIG (reference sequence). This CDR3 is 15 amino acids long. CDR3 DNA: TGTGCCTGGAGTCTTGGACTAGCGGGAGGAGAAGAGCAGTACTTC. Its protein product is CAWSLGLAGGEEQYF.

This chain uses TRBV30 with TRBJ2-3; 9 bases line up with TRBD2. Germline V lookup: CDR1 GTSNPN, CDR2 SVGIG (reference sequence). J gave up 3 bases and V 2 bases, and 3 bases lay outside the gene matches. The length of the CDR3 is 14 residues. As DNA, the CDR3 is TGTGCCTGGAGTACCCTAGCGGGGACAGATACGCAGTATTTT. It codes for CAWSTLAGTDTQYF.

A few counts support this clone. The chain recombines TRBV7-2 with TRBJ1-4, with D perhaps TRBD1 (5 bases). The CDR3 runs 16 residues. Germline CDR1 reads SGHTA; CDR2 reads FQGNSA. V lost 2 bases to trimming and J lost 8 bases, with 18 bases between them. The CDR3 loop is CASSLYGPRAGEKLFF. CDR3 DNA sequence: TGTGCCAGCAGCTTATACGGCCCCAGGGCTGGCGAAAAACTGTTTTTT. The whole variable domain, filled in from reference TRBV7-2 and TRBJ1-4, reads GAGVSQSPSNKVTEKGKDVELRCDPISGHTALYWYRQSLGQGLEFLIYFQGNSAPDKSGLPSDRFSAERTGGSVSTLTIQRTQQEDSAVYLCASSLYGPRAGEKLFFGSGTQLSVL.

This clone was detected only a few times. The CDR3 sequence is CASRDPTGGFQPQHF. DNA of the CDR3: TGTGCCAGCAGAGACCCCACAGGGGGCTTTCAGCCCCAGCATTTT. The rearrangement links TRBV6-1 to TRBJ1-5, with 9 bases matching TRBD1. This CDR3 is 15 amino acids long. Germline loops: CDR1 MNHNS, CDR2 SASEGT. V was clipped by 6 bases and J by 6 bases; unmatched bases: 9.

This clone came up a few times. The chain uses TRBV23-1 and TRBJ1-6; D remains ambiguous. TRBV23-1 is an ORF for which the function is uncertain. V lost 5 bases and J lost 8, with 10 bases in between. The CDR3 runs 13 residues. CDR3 protein: CASSGVEHSPLHF. CDR3 coding DNA: TGCGCCAGCAGTGGGGTGGAGCATTCACCCCTCCACTTT.

The chain has TRBV5-4 and TRBJ2-3; no definite D call. The CDR3 has 15 amino acids. The V gene's germline CDR1 is SGHNT and CDR2 YYREEE (reference sequence). Trimming stripped 4 bases from V and 1 base from J, with 13 bases between. The CDR3 reads CASSPPLGGTDTQYF. As DNA, the CDR3 is TGTGCCAGCAGCCCGCCTTTAGGAGGCACAGATACGCAGTATTTT.

The V and J genes are TRBV4-1 and TRBJ2-1, with 9 bases that match TRBD2. The CDR3 sequence is 15 residues long. Trimming at V came to 4 bases and at J to 6 bases, leaving 7 bases not matched to a gene. Germline V gene lookup returns CDR1 MGHRA and CDR2 YSYEKL. The DNA for the CDR3 is TGCGCCAGCAGCCTTCAGGGCGGGGGGGTCAATGAGCAGTTCTTC. This encodes CASSLQGGGVNEQFF.

The table lists this clone with a few counts. The rearrangement joins TRBV14 to TRBJ2-7, with a tentative D call TRBD2 (7 bases). The germline CDR1 and CDR2 sequences are SGHDN and FVKESK. The CDR3 covers 12 residues. The V end lost 4 bases, the J end lost 11 bases, and 15 bases lay between the germline ends. CDR3 amino acids: CASSPSGGREYF. The CDR3 nucleotides are TGTGCCAGCAGCCCTTCCGGGGGGCGTGAGTACTTC.

This clone has more than one count but fewer than ten. The CDR3 nucleotides are TGCGCCAGCAGCCGACCCGGACAGGGGGTAGGAAACACCATATATTTT. This gives the protein CASSRPGQGVGNTIYF. This chain links TRBV4-1 with TRBJ1-3, with 10 bases that match TRBD1. The CDR3 contains 16 residues. Germline V gives CDR1 MGHRA, CDR2 YSYEKL. J was trimmed by 4 bases and V by 4 bases; bases with no gene match: 7.

This clone was seen more than once but under ten times. The chain links TRBV5-4 to TRBJ2-1; 9 bases are shared with TRBD2. Trimming at V came to 1 base and at J to 4 bases, leaving 3 bases not matched to a gene. CDR3 length: 15 residues. Germline CDR1 and CDR2: SGHNT and YYREEE (reference sequence). For the CDR3, the DNA is TGTGCCAGCAGCTTGTCCCTAGCGGGGTACAATGAGCAGTTCTTC. Translating it yields CASSLSLAGYNEQFF.